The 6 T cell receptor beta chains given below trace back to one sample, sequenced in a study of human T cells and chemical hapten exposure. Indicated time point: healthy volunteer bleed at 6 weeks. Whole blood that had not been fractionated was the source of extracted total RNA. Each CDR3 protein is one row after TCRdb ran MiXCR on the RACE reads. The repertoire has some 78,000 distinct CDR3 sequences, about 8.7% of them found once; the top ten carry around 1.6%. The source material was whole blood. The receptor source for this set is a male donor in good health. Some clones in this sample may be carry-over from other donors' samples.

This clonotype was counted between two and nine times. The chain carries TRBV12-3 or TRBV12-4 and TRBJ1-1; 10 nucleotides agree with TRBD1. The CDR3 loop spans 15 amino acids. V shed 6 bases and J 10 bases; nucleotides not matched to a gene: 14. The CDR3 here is CASSRTGTGVAGAFF. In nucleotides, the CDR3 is TGTGCCAGCAGCAGGACCGGGACAGGGGTTGCAGGAGCTTTCTTT.

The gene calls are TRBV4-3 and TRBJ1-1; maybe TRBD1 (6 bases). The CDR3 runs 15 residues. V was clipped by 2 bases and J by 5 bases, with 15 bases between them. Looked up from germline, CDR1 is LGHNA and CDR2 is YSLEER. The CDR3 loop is CASSQLPGTGTEAFF. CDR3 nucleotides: TGCGCCAGCAGCCAATTGCCGGGAACAGGGACTGAAGCTTTCTTT.

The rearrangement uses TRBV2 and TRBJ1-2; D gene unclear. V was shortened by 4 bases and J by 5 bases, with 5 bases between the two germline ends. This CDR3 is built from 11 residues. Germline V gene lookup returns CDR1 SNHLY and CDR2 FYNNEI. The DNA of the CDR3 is TGTGCCAGCAGTGCGGAGTATGGCTACACCTTC. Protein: CASSAEYGYTF.

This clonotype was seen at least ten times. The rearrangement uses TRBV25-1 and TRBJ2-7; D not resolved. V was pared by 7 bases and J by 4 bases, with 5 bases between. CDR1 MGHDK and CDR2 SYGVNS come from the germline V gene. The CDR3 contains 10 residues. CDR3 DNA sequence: TGTGCCAGCAACGGGTACGAGCAGTACTTC. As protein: CASNGYEQYF.

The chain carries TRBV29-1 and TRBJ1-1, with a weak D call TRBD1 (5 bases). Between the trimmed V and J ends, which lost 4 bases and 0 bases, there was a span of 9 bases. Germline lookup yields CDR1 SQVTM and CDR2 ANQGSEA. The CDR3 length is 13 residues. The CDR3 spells CSVGEGMNTEAFF. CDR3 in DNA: TGCAGCGTTGGTGAGGGGATGAACACTGAAGCTTTCTTT. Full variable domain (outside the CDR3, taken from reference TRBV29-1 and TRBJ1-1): SAVISQKPSRDICQRGTSLTIQCQVDSQVTMMFWYRQQPGQSLTLIATANQGSEATYESGFVIDKFPISRPNLTFSTLTVSNMSPEDSSIYLCSVGEGMNTEAFFGQGTRLTVV.

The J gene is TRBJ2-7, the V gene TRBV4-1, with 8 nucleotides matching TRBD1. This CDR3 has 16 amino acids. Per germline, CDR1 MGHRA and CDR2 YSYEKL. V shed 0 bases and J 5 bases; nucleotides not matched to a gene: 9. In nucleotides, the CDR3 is TGCGCCAGCAGCCAAGAAGGGCAGGGGGCTTGGCACGAGCAGTACTTC. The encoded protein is CASSQEGQGAWHEQYF.